The next 14 T cell receptor beta chains were all read from a single sample in a study of T cell changes during pregnancy in multiple sclerosis. Sequencing used immunoSEQ multiplex PCR; TCRdb keeps in-frame clones, though not all of them. The profile shows under 50,000 clones, 90% to 95% of them singletons. The specimen was CD8+ T cells from peripheral blood mononuclear cells, collected in the third trimester of pregnancy. The receptors derive from a female donor with multiple sclerosis, enrolled in a pregnancy study.

V and J are TRBV4-1 and TRBJ2-1; possible D gene TRBD1, 6 bases. V was pared by 0 bases and J by 9 bases, with 9 bases between. Germline CDR1 reads MGHRA; CDR2 reads YSYEKL. This CDR3 comprises 13 residues. This CDR3 reads CASSQDVGAEQFF. The CDR3 region has the DNA TGCGCCAGCAGCCAAGACGTGGGGGCTGAGCAGTTCTTC.

The rearrangement links TRBV30 to TRBJ1-4; D gene uncertain. The CDR3 runs 15 residues. Trimming pared 3 bases from V and 8 bases from J, leaving 19 bases between. Germline V gene data show CDR1 as GTSNPN and CDR2 as SVGIG (reference sequence). The CDR3 region is CAWREGAYIREKLFF. In DNA form, the CDR3 reads TGTGCCTGGAGGGAGGGAGCCTACATACGGGAAAAACTGTTTTTT.

The chain employs TRBV13 and TRBJ2-3, with 8 nucleotides matching TRBD1. This CDR3 comprises 17 residues. Germline-derived CDR1 and CDR2 are PRHDT and FYEKMQ (reference sequence). The ends lost 5 bases at V and 2 bases at J; junction bases unmatched: 12. The CDR3 sequence is CASSTTPGTGITDTQYF. The DNA for the CDR3 is TGTGCCAGCAGCACGACCCCCGGGACAGGAATCACAGATACGCAGTATTTT.

The chain joins TRBV7-9 to TRBJ2-7; TRBD1 might be the D (5 bases). The V end was cut by 5 bases, the J end by 0 bases, with 14 bases between. In germline, CDR1 is SEHNR, CDR2 FQNEAQ (reference sequence). CDR3 length: 15 residues. The CDR3 DNA reads as TGTGCCAGCAGCACTTCGACAGATAGCTCCTACGAGCAGTACTTC. This encodes CASSTSTDSSYEQYF.

The chain uses TRBV11-2 and TRBJ2-3; D is uncertain. V gave up 1 base and J gave up 2 bases, with 4 bases separating them. CDR3 length: 13 residues. The germline gives CDR1 SGHAT, CDR2 FQNNGV. The CDR3 is CASSLVSTDTQYF. For the CDR3, the DNA is TGTGCCAGCAGCTTAGTATCCACAGATACGCAGTATTTT.

The rearrangement uses TRBV11-2 and TRBJ1-6; no firm D call. This CDR3 has 18 amino acids. Germline assignment: CDR1 SGHAT and CDR2 FQNNGV. The V end was cut by 2 bases, the J end by 9 bases, with 23 bases between. In DNA form, the CDR3 reads TGTGCCAGCAGCTTATCGGGAGGAACAGAGGGTTTTGGTTCACCCCTCCACTTT. This sequence encodes CASSLSGGTEGFGSPLHF.

V usage is TRBV19 and J usage is TRBJ2-7, with 9 bases that match TRBD1. Per the germline V gene, CDR1 is LNHDA and CDR2 is SQIVND (reference sequence). The ends lost 1 base at V and 5 bases at J; junction bases unmatched: 12. CDR3 length: 17 amino acids. The CDR3 spells CASSIVKSPGQGHEQYF. For the CDR3, the DNA is TGTGCCAGTAGTATAGTGAAGAGTCCGGGACAGGGACACGAGCAGTACTTC.

The gene calls are TRBV5-1 and TRBJ2-5, with 7 bases lining up with TRBD1. V lost 0 bases and J lost 4; bases outside the gene matches: 6. This CDR3 contains 15 residues. Germline CDR1 reads SGHRS; CDR2 reads YFSETQ. CDR3 protein: CASSLEGSGGETQYF. The CDR3 DNA is TGCGCCAGCAGCTTGGAGGGCTCAGGGGGAGAGACCCAGTACTTC.

This sequence joins TRBV13 and TRBJ1-3, with unresolved D. V lost 1 base to trimming and J lost 0 bases, with 10 bases between them. Germline CDR1 reads PRHDT; CDR2 reads FYEKMQ (reference sequence). The CDR3 length is 16 residues. CDR3 bases: TGTGCCAGCAGCTTAGCACAGTTTTACTCTGGAAACACCATATATTTT. This gives the protein CASSLAQFYSGNTIYF.

This clone has just one count. The rearrangement links TRBV13 to TRBJ2-1, with D maybe TRBD1 (6 bases). Germline V CDR1 and CDR2: PRHDT, FYEKMQ (reference sequence). CDR3 length equals 14 residues. V lost 4 bases, J lost 5 bases, and 12 bases lay in between. The CDR3 nucleotides read TGTGCCAGCAGCTCCCGGGACACCAACAATGAGCAGTTCTTC. Translating it yields CASSSRDTNNEQFF.

The genes are TRBV7-8 and TRBJ2-6; TRBD2 matches 12 bases. This CDR3 is built from 19 residues. Trimming cost V 4 bases and J 1 base; bases outside gene matches: 8. Germline CDR1 and CDR2: SGHVS and FQNEAQ. The CDR3 loop is CASSSMTSGGLSGANVLTF. DNA of the CDR3: TGTGCCAGCAGCTCAATGACTAGCGGGGGTTTATCTGGGGCCAACGTCCTGACTTTC.

This rearrangement joins TRBV11-2 to TRBJ2-1, with D perhaps TRBD1 (6 bases). CDR1 and CDR2 (germline): SGHAT, FQNNGV. The CDR3 covers 14 residues. V dropped 5 bases and J dropped 8 bases, with 16 bases sitting between them. CDR3 residues: CASSGAYRADEQFF. The CDR3, as DNA: TGTGCCAGCAGCGGAGCATACAGGGCCGATGAGCAGTTCTTC.

The chain recombines TRBV2 with TRBJ1-5, with TRBD1 matching over 11 bases. V was clipped by 7 bases and J by 7 bases; unmatched bases: 6. The germline V gene encodes CDR1 SNHLY and CDR2 FYNNEI. CDR3 size: 14 residues. CDR3 DNA sequence: TGTGCCAGCACCCGGACAGGGGGCGGACAGCCCCAGCATTTT. Residues: CASTRTGGGQPQHF.

This clone was observed a single time. Germline is not matched at one junction end, which may reflect a read error. The rearrangement links TRBV5-6 to TRBJ2-4; D is possibly TRBD1 (5 bases). The CDR3 spans 13 residues. CDR1 and CDR2 (germline): SGHDT, YYEEEE. The DNA for the CDR3 is TGTGCCAGCAGCTTGGGCGTGCAGGGCGTAAGAGGCTTC. This encodes CASSLGVQGVRGF.